These T cell receptor beta chains were read from a single sample in a study of T cell changes during pregnancy in multiple sclerosis. Clones were sequenced by immunoSEQ multiplex PCR, and TCRdb holds only the in-frame ones, with some missing. The table records some 52,000 clones, 92% of them present only once. The sample here was CD4+ T cells from peripheral blood mononuclear cells, taken in the third trimester of pregnancy. These receptors were obtained from a female donor with multiple sclerosis, enrolled in a pregnancy study. CDR3s include the opening cysteine and the closing phenylalanine or tryptophan. D genes are given only for firm matches. A row's size may be missing; if present it is once, few, many or a size class.

j_gene | v_gene | d_gene | abundance | CDR3aa | CDR3nt
TRBJ2-5 | TRBV7-3 | TRBD1 | . | CASSSRARDRGETQYF | TGTGCCAGCAGCTCTAGGGCTCGGGACAGGGGAGAGACCCAGTACTTC
TRBJ1-4 | TRBV6-6 | TRBD1 | . | CASSRQTGLGEKLFF | TGTGCCAGCAGTCGCCAGACAGGGTTAGGCGAAAAACTGTTTTTT
TRBJ2-1 | TRBV25-1 | . | . | CASSERRGGNYNEQFF | TGTGCCAGCAGTGAGAGAAGGGGCGGGAACTACAATGAGCAGTTCTTC
TRBJ2-7 | TRBV18 | TRBD2 | . | CASSPTSGSVYEQYF | TGTGCCAGCTCACCAACTAGCGGGAGTGTCTACGAGCAGTACTTC
TRBJ1-4 | TRBV30 | TRBD1 | . | CAWSWGQGKEKLFF | TGTGCCTGGAGTTGGGGACAGGGGAAAGAAAAACTGTTTTTT
TRBJ2-2 | TRBV9 | . | . | CASSVGVFNTGELFF | TGTGCCAGCAGCGTAGGTGTATTTAACACCGGGGAGCTGTTTTTT
TRBJ2-7 | TRBV10-3 | TRBD2 | . | CAIRGTSGRASEQYF | TGTGCCATCAGGGGGACTAGCGGGAGGGCGAGCGAGCAGTACTTC
TRBJ2-5 | TRBV5-4 | TRBD2 | . | CASSSLAGGPPETQYF | TGTGCCAGCAGCTCTCTAGCGGGGGGGCCTCCAGAGACCCAGTACTTC
TRBJ1-2 | TRBV27 | . | . | CASSFRGRQSYGYTF | TGTGCCAGCAGTTTTAGGGGTCGCCAATCCTATGGCTACACCTTC
TRBJ2-3 | TRBV7-8 | TRBD1 | once | CASSYGDRVPDTQYF | TGTGCCAGCAGCTACGGGGACAGGGTTCCCGATACGCAGTATTTT
TRBJ1-5 | TRBV2 | TRBD1 | . | CASSVERTGVGQPQHF | TGTGCCAGCAGTGTCGAGAGGACAGGGGTCGGTCAGCCCCAGCATTTT
TRBJ1-2 | TRBV9 | . | . | CASSGGPRVLGYTF | TGTGCCAGCAGCGGCGGCCCCCGGGTGTTGGGCTACACCTTC
TRBJ2-5 | TRBV19 | TRBD2 | . | CASSIGGLAGGQETQYF | TGTGCCAGTAGTATCGGGGGGCTGGCGGGGGGCCAAGAGACCCAGTACTTC
TRBJ2-2 | TRBV30 | TRBD2 | . | CAWTSGRGAGELFF | TGTGCCTGGACTAGCGGGAGGGGGGCCGGGGAGCTGTTTTTT
TRBJ1-4 | TRBV30 | TRBD1 | . | CAWSRDRGNEKLFF | TGTGCCTGGAGTAGGGACAGGGGAAATGAAAAACTGTTTTTT
TRBJ1-5 | TRBV10-1 | . | . | CASSESRGGSNQPQHF | TGCGCCAGCAGTGAGTCGAGGGGGGGTTCCAATCAGCCCCAGCATTTT
TRBJ1-1 | TRBV2 | . | . | CASSEVSRDTEAFF | TGTGCCAGCAGTGAAGTATCTCGGGACACTGAAGCTTTCTTT
TRBJ1-6 | TRBV5-1 | . | . | CASSLEELNSPLHF | TGCGCCAGCAGCTTGGAGGAGCTTAATTCACCCCTCCACTTT
TRBJ1-4 | TRBV11-2 | TRBD1 | once | CASSLTGGDEKLFF | TGTGCCAGCAGCTTGACAGGGGGCGATGAAAAACTGTTTTTT
TRBJ2-2 | TRBV6-5 | . | . | CASSTVVGGTGELFF | TGTGCCAGCAGTACAGTCGTAGGGGGCACCGGGGAGCTGTTTTTT
TRBJ1-1 | TRBV28 | TRBD1 | . | CASLTPGGTEAFF | TGTGCCAGCCTTACCCCAGGGGGCACTGAAGCTTTCTTT
TRBJ1-4 | TRBV18 | TRBD1 | . | CASSPRQGDNEKLFF | TGTGCCAGCTCACCAAGACAGGGTGATAATGAAAAACTGTTTTTT
TRBJ1-2 | TRBV5-6 | . | . | CASSPVGRVSDGYTF | TGTGCCAGCAGCCCCGTGGGCAGGGTATCGGATGGCTACACCTTC
TRBJ2-3 | TRBV30 | . | . | CAWKQLVSRSDTQYF | TGTGCCTGGAAGCAACTAGTCTCGAGATCAGATACGCAGTATTTT
TRBJ1-1 | TRBV6-5 | TRBD1 | once | CASSSRGQGNTEAFF | TGTGCCAGCAGTTCTAGGGGACAGGGAAACACTGAAGCTTTCTTT
TRBJ1-2 | TRBV15 | TRBD1 | . | CATSRRQGAGGYTF | TGTGCCACCAGCAGACGACAGGGGGCCGGGGGCTACACCTTC
TRBJ1-2 | TRBV21-1 | . | . | CASSKTHLAGGYGYTF | TGTGCCAGCAGCAAAACCCACCTAGCAGGGGGCTATGGCTACACCTTC
TRBJ2-3 | TRBV27 | . | . | CASSLTGGSSTDTQYF | TGTGCCAGCAGTTTGACGGGTGGGTCTAGCACAGATACGCAGTATTTT
TRBJ2-1 | TRBV6-5 | TRBD2 | . | CASSYTGLAGGPQFF | TGTGCCAGCAGTTACACGGGACTAGCGGGGGGGCCCCAGTTCTTC
TRBJ2-7 | TRBV29-1 | TRBD1 | . | CSASTGYHEQYF | TGCAGCGCCTCGACAGGGTACCACGAGCAGTACTTC
TRBJ2-2 | TRBV19 | TRBD1 | . | CASSTRQGAELFF | TGTGCCAGTAGTACCCGACAGGGCGCAGAACTGTTTTTT
TRBJ1-6 | TRBV30 | TRBD1 | few | CAWEGRQGVYNSPLHF | TGTGCCTGGGAGGGGAGACAGGGAGTTTATAATTCACCCCTCCACTTT
TRBJ2-2 | TRBV5-4 | TRBD1 | . | CASSRTGTGVLFF | TGTGCCAGCAGTCGTACCGGGACAGGGGTCCTGTTTTTT
TRBJ2-6 | TRBV5-1 | . | . | CASSQGQISPRTGANVLTF | TGCGCCAGCAGCCAAGGACAGATATCCCCTCGTACTGGGGCCAACGTCCTGACTTTC
TRBJ2-1 | TRBV4-1 | TRBD2 | . | CASSHIAGEYNEQFF | TGCGCCAGCAGCCATATAGCGGGAGAGTACAATGAGCAGTTCTTC
TRBJ1-4 | TRBV2 | . | . | CASRAAGAAGEKLFF | TGTGCCAGCAGGGCGGCAGGAGCCGCGGGTGAAAAACTGTTTTTT
TRBJ2-7 | TRBV6-1 | . | . | CASSEARGQGIWAVYEQYF | TGTGCCAGCAGTGAAGCGCGTGGGCAGGGTATATGGGCGGTCTACGAGCAGTACTTC
TRBJ1-1 | TRBV6-5 | . | . | CASSYSSFPGTEAFF | TGTGCCAGCAGTTACTCGTCGTTCCCCGGCACTGAAGCTTTCTTT
TRBJ1-2 | TRBV7-9 | TRBD1 | . | CASSTPPEEGAYTF | TGTGCCAGCAGCACACCTCCTGAGGAGGGGGCCTACACCTTC
TRBJ2-3 | TRBV19 | TRBD2 | few | CASSWAGGDTDTQYF | TGTGCCAGTAGTTGGGCGGGAGGGGACACAGATACGCAGTATTTT
TRBJ2-5 | TRBV9 | . | . | CASTLGGGGAETQYF | TGTGCCAGCACTCTGGGGGGAGGAGGGGCCGAGACCCAGTACTTC
TRBJ1-1 | TRBV13 | . | . | CASSFPLAEGNTEAFF | TGTGCCAGCAGCTTCCCCCTTGCAGAGGGTAACACTGAAGCTTTCTTT
TRBJ2-1 | TRBV30 | . | . | CAWSGSNGGNEQFF | TGTGCCTGGAGTGGCAGTAACGGGGGCAATGAGCAGTTCTTC
TRBJ1-2 | TRBV13 | TRBD1 | . | CASSLLGQGLGGYTF | TGTGCCAGCAGCTTACTCGGACAGGGGTTGGGTGGCTACACCTTC
TRBJ1-2 | TRBV30 | . | . | CAWSRKGVDGYTF | TGTGCCTGGAGTCGAAAGGGGGTCGATGGCTACACCTTC
TRBJ1-2 | TRBV14 | . | . | CASSHLGGPNYGYTF | TGTGCCAGCAGCCACCTCGGGGGGCCCAACTATGGCTACACCTTC
TRBJ1-4 | TRBV2 | TRBD1 | . | CASSGGQGPEKLFF | TGTGCCAGCAGTGGGGGACAGGGGCCGGAAAAACTGTTTTTT
TRBJ2-3 | TRBV15 | TRBD2 | . | CATSRDFGSGGRAGTDTQYF | TGTGCCACCAGCAGAGATTTCGGGTCGGGCGGGAGGGCCGGCACAGATACGCAGTATTTT
TRBJ2-2 | TRBV27 | . | . | CASSLLLGGVPTGELFF | TGTGCCAGCAGTTTACTTTTGGGAGGAGTCCCCACCGGGGAGCTGTTTTTT
TRBJ1-2 | TRBV7-3 | . | . | CASSLQPGSGYTF | TGTGCCAGCAGCTTACAACCAGGGTCCGGCTACACCTTC
TRBJ2-5 | TRBV6-6 | TRBD1 | . | CASSTTGGGKTQYF | TGTGCCAGCAGCACGACAGGGGGCGGAAAGACCCAGTACTTC
TRBJ2-2 | TRBV28 | . | . | CASSSTAPSPTGELFF | TGTGCCAGCAGTTCGACAGCTCCCAGTCCAACCGGGGAGCTGTTTTTT